The clone carrying this T cell receptor (beta chain) was detected ten times or more. Its antigen is undetermined. As for time point: persistent/refractory GD, antithyroid drugs over 5 years with positive TRAb. The TCR library was made from RNA extracted from PBMCs. Trimming left V 4 bases short and J 6 bases short, with 12 bases between. In germline, CDR1 is MNHNS, CDR2 SASEGT. This CDR3 has 13 residues. The data derive from a study of regulatory T cells in long-lasting Graves disease. The study, taken as a whole, reports: Persistent patients shared some 2,900 public clonotypes among themselves. Newly diagnosed patients shared fewer, at under 1,000.

For TCR beta, libraries came from iRepertoire HTBI primers and Arm-PCR of CDR3 regions. One entry per CDR3 protein, called by TCRdb with MiXCR from the multiplex PCR reads. This table has roughly 450,000 distinct CDR3 sequences, around a fifth appearing once. The input for sequencing was peripheral blood mononuclear cells (PBMCs), taken when the disease was refractory, from a patient treated with antithyroid drugs. The chain joins TRBV6-1 to TRBJ1-2, with D maybe TRBD1 (5 bases). The clonotype originates from a female donor with Graves disease. The DNA of the CDR3 is TGTGCCAGCAGTGCGGGCAGGGACCATGGCTACACCTTC. Residues: CASSAGRDHGYTF.